This TCR beta chain was profiled in a study of CD8 T cells in Susac syndrome. The V gene end was trimmed by 7 bases and the J gene end by 8 bases; junction bases not matched to a gene: 7. There are 13 residues in the CDR3. The RNA, roughly 0.5 to 1 ug, was put through reverse transcription using random hexamers. A multiplex approach, immunoSEQ multiplex PCR, amplified TCR beta CDR3 across 54 Vbeta and 13 Jbeta. TCRdb called the immunoSEQ multiplex PCR reads again in MiXCR, with one record for every CDR3 protein. The sample shows over 120,000 distinct CDR3 sequences, around 93% of them seen only once.

This receptor was identified in a human donor with Susac syndrome. Material for sequencing was CD4+ T cells from PBMCs. V gene TRBV12-3 or TRBV12-4 combines with J gene TRBJ1-4; the match to TRBD1 covers 7 bases. Written as DNA, the CDR3 is TGTGCCAGCAACCCGGGAGGGGGCGAAAAACTGTTTTTT. Amino acid sequence: CASNPGGGEKLFF.